This T cell receptor (beta chain) was retrieved from a study of blood T cell repertoires in COVID-19. Sequencing used immunoSEQ multiplex PCR; TCRdb keeps in-frame clones, though not all of them. The sample contains approximately 150,000 clones, 65% to 85% of which appear only once. Looked up from germline, CDR1 is MGHDK and CDR2 is SYGVNS. The CDR3 has 15 residues. The J segment lost 1 base and the V segment lost 1 base, leaving 2 bases of the junction unmatched. This chain joins TRBV25-1 and TRBJ2-3; 7 nucleotides line up with TRBD1. Sequences were obtained from peripheral blood. The receptor's source is a woman in her fifties or sixties with acute or convalescent COVID-19. The CDR3 region is CASSELDRGTDTQYF. The CDR3 DNA reads TGTGCCAGCAGTGAATTAGACAGGGGCACAGATACGCAGTATTTT.